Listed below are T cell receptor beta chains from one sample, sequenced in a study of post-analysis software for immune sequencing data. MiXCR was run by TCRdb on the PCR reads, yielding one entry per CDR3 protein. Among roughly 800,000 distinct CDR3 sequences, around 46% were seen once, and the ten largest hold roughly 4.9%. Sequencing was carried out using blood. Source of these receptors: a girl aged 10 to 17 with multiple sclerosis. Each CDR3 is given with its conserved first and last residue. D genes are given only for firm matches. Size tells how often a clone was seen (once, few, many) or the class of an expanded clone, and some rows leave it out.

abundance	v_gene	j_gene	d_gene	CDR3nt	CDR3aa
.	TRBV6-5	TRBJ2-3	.	TGTGCCAGCAGTTACTCCCTCCAGGGTCGAGATACGCAGTATTTT	CASSYSLQGRDTQYF
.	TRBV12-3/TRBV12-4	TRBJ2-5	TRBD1	TGTGCCAGCAGTATTATATGGGACAGCACTCAAGAGACCCAGTACTTC	CASSIIWDSTQETQYF
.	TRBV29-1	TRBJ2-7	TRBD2	TGCAGCGCTGTACTAGCGGGAGACTACGAGCAGTACTTC	CSAVLAGDYEQYF
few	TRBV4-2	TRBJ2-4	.	TGTGCCAGCAGCCAAGAGTGGTTTAGGGGGGAGCAGTACTTC	CASSQEWFRGEQYF
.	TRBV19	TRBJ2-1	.	TGTGCCAGTAGTATAGCACTGTACAATGAGCAGTTCTTC	CASSIALYNEQFF
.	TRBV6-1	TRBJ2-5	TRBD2	TGTGCCAGCAGTGGGCTAGCGGGATTAGAGACCCAGTACTTC	CASSGLAGLETQYF
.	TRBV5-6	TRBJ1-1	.	TGTGCCAGCAGCTTGGTCGGATACGGGAACACTGAAGCTTTCTTT	CASSLVGYGNTEAFF
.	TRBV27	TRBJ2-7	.	TGTGCCAGCAGTTTATCGTGGCAGATTGGGACCTACGAGCAGTACTTC	CASSLSWQIGTYEQYF
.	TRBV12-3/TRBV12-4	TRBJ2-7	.	TGTGCCAGCAGCCCTACCGGGACCCACGAGCAGTACTTC	CASSPTGTHEQYF
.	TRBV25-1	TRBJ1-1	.	TGTGCCAGCACCGGGGTGGGGGCGGACACTGAAGCTTTCTTT	CASTGVGADTEAFF
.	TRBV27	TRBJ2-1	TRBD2	TGTGCCAGCAGTCCCTTAATGGGACTAGCGCTAGAGCAGTTCTTC	CASSPLMGLALEQFF
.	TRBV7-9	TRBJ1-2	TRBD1	TGTGCCAGCAGCGCTGGGGACAGACCCTCCTATGGCTACACCTTC	CASSAGDRPSYGYTF
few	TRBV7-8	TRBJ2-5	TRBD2	TGTGCCAGCAGCTCGCCCCTAGCGGGAGGACGAGAGACCCAGTACTTC	CASSSPLAGGRETQYF
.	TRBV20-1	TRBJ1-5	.	TGCAGTGCTAGAGTCGGGGCAGGGTCTTATCAGCCCCAGCATTTT	CSARVGAGSYQPQHF
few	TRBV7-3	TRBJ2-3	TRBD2	TGTGCCAGCAGCCCCCATCTAGCGGGGGAGCGGGATACGCAGTATTTT	CASSPHLAGERDTQYF
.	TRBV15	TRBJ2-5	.	TGTGCCACCAGCAGAGATAAGGGGGGAGAGACCCAGTACTTC	CATSRDKGGETQYF
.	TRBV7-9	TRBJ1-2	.	TGTGCCAGCAGCTTAGGGGGAAGGAGCGGCTACACCTTC	CASSLGGRSGYTF
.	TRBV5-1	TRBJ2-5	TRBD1	TGCGCCAGCAGCTTGGCCGACAGGGTAGGGGAGCAGTACTTC	CASSLADRVGEQYF
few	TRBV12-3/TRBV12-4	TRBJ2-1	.	TGTGCCAGCAGCCATAGCAGTGAGCAGTTCTTC	CASSHSSEQFF
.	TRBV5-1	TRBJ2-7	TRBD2	TGCGCCAGCAGCTTGGCTAGCGGGAGTTTTAACGAGCAGTACTTC	CASSLASGSFNEQYF
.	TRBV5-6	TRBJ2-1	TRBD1	TGTGCCAGCAGCTCGACAGGGATCCATGAGCAGTTCTTC	CASSSTGIHEQFF
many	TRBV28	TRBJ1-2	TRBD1	TGTGCCAGCAGTCCCCGACAGGGAGAGAGCTATGGCTACACCTTC	CASSPRQGESYGYTF
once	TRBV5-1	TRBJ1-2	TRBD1	TGCGCCAGCAGCTTAGATAACCGGGACAGGGGACGGTATGGCTACACCTTC	CASSLDNRDRGRYGYTF
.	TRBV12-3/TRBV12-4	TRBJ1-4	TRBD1	TGTGCCAGCAGCCAGGGGGCAGGGAATGAAAAACTGTTTTTT	CASSQGAGNEKLFF
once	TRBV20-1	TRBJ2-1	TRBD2	TGCAGTGCCCCCCGAAGCCTAGCGGGAGGAAGAGAGCAGTTCTTC	CSAPRSLAGGREQFF
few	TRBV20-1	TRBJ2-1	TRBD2	TGCAGTGCTAGAGGGGGGGAGGGGAGCTCCTACAATGAGCAGTTCTTC	CSARGGEGSSYNEQFF
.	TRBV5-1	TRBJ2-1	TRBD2	TGCGCCAGCAAGGGGACTAGCGGGAGGCCAATATACAATGAGCAGTTCTTC	CASKGTSGRPIYNEQFF
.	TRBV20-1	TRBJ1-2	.	TGCAGTGCTAGAGATCACAAGGAGGGATATGGCTACACCTTC	CSARDHKEGYGYTF
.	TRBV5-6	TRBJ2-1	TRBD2	TGTGCCAGCATCCAACTAGCGGGAGGGTACAATGAGCAGTTCTTC	CASIQLAGGYNEQFF
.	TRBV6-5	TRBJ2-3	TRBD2	TGTGCCAGCAGTTACACCCGACTAGCGGGAGTTCCGACAGATACGCAGTATTTT	CASSYTRLAGVPTDTQYF
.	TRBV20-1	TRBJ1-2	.	TGCAGTGCCAAACGGGACGGAGCTAACTATGGCTACACCTTC	CSAKRDGANYGYTF
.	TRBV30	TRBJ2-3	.	TGTGCCGCCAAGGGGGATACGCAGTATTTT	CAAKGDTQYF
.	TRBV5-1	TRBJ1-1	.	TGCGCCAGCAGCTTAGGGACCGCGGGAACTGAAGCTTTCTTT	CASSLGTAGTEAFF
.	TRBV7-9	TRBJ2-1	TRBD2	TGCATGACTAGCGGGAGGGCCTGGGAGCAGTTCTTC	CMTSGRAWEQFF
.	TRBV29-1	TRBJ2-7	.	TGCAGCGTACTTGACTACCCCTACGAGCAGTACTTC	CSVLDYPYEQYF
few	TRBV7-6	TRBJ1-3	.	TGTGCCACCCGTGATCCTGGAAACACCATATATTTT	CATRDPGNTIYF